This passage covers 10 T cell receptor beta chains from one sample sequenced in a study. In TCRdb, the reads were re-called with MiXCR into one record per CDR3 protein. The sample includes about 15,000 distinct CDR3 sequences, about 35% of them seen just once. Sequenced sample: blood. The source of these receptors is a human donor.

This clonotype was detected many times. This chain links TRBV29-1 with TRBJ2-5; no definite D call. The V gene's germline CDR1 is SQVTM and CDR2 ANQGSEA. Between the trimmed V and J ends, which lost 5 bases and 4 bases, there was a span of 11 bases. The CDR3 has 12 residues. The CDR3 reads CSVPYIGETQYF. The CDR3 nucleotides are TGCAGCGTTCCCTACATAGGAGAGACCCAGTACTTC.

Many counts were recorded for this clonotype. The V and J genes are TRBV7-6 and TRBJ1-1, with D maybe TRBD1 (6 bases). The germline V gene encodes CDR1 SGHVS and CDR2 FNYEAQ. V gave up 7 bases and J gave up 0 bases, with 9 bases separating them. The CDR3 is 13 residues long. CDR3 protein: CASTRTVNTEAFF. CDR3 DNA: TGTGCCAGCACCCGGACAGTGAACACTGAAGCTTTCTTT. Full variable domain (remainder filled in from reference TRBV7-6 and TRBJ1-1): GAGVSQSPRYKVTKRGQDVALRCDPISGHVSLYWYRQALGQGPEFLTYFNYEAQQDKSGLPNDRFSAERPEGSISTLTIQRTEQRDSAMYRCASTRTVNTEAFFGQGTRLTVV.

This clonotype is deemed medium-sized. The J gene is TRBJ1-2, the V gene TRBV29-1; the D gene is possibly TRBD1 (5 bases). V was cut by 2 bases and J by 8 bases, with 21 bases left in between. Germline assignment: CDR1 SQVTM and CDR2 ANQGSEA. This CDR3 has 15 residues. For the CDR3, the DNA is TGCAGCGTTGAAACCCAGGACACCCGGAGGTTAGGCTACACCTTC. Amino acids: CSVETQDTRRLGYTF.

This clonotype ranks as medium-sized (0.01 to 0.1%). The V call is TRBV29-1, the J call TRBJ2-1; 9 bases align to TRBD2. Trimming at V came to 4 bases and at J to 7 bases, leaving 8 bases not matched to a gene. The CDR3 length is 14 residues. Germline V gene lookup returns CDR1 SQVTM and CDR2 ANQGSEA. Here the CDR3 DNA reads TGCAGCGTTGGGTCGCTAGCGGGGCAGAATGAGCAGTTCTTC. Translation gives CSVGSLAGQNEQFF.

Many counts were recorded for this clonotype. The genes are TRBV29-1 and TRBJ1-1, with a weak D call TRBD1 (5 bases). Per germline, CDR1 SQVTM and CDR2 ANQGSEA. The CDR3 runs to 13 residues. V lost 1 base to trimming and J lost 4 bases, with 10 bases between them. The CDR3 sequence is CSVEGAGITEAFF. CDR3 nucleotides: TGCAGCGTTGAAGGGGCAGGGATCACTGAAGCTTTCTTT.

Relative to its sample, this clonotype is medium-sized. The genes are TRBV29-1 and TRBJ2-3; 8 bases are shared with TRBD1. The length of the CDR3 is 13 residues. Germline loops: CDR1 SQVTM, CDR2 ANQGSEA. V shed 4 bases, J shed 5 bases, and the junction held 5 bases outside the gene matches. The CDR3 reads CSVGTGTKDTQYF. DNA for the CDR3: TGCAGCGTTGGGACAGGGACGAAAGATACGCAGTATTTT.

In this sample, this clonotype turned up many times. The chain couples TRBV4-2 to TRBJ2-2; D unresolved. The CDR3 runs 16 residues. V was shortened by 3 bases and J by 3 bases, with 14 bases between the two germline ends. Germline-derived CDR1 and CDR2 are LGHNA and YNFKEQ. The CDR3 DNA sequence: TGTGCCAGCAGCCAGTCTTCTCGACAAGACACCGGGGAGCTGTTTTTT. It encodes CASSQSSRQDTGELFF.

By share, this clonotype counts as medium-sized. The V call is TRBV4-3, the J call TRBJ2-1; D unclear. CDR3 size: 18 residues. The V end lost 0 bases, the J end lost 5 bases, and 20 bases lay between the germline ends. Germline CDR1 LGHNA, CDR2 YSLEER. CDR3 sequence (DNA): TGCGCCAGCAGCCAAGATGTGGGGAAGGGCGTGTTGAACAATGAGCAGTTCTTC. It codes for CASSQDVGKGVLNNEQFF.

This clonotype was picked up many times. V usage is TRBV4-3 and J usage is TRBJ2-4; no firm D call. V gave up 4 bases and J gave up 7 bases, with 14 bases separating them. This CDR3 spans 14 amino acids. CDR1 LGHNA and CDR2 YSLEER come from the germline V gene. The CDR3 is CASSPVPGPNIQYF. The DNA of the CDR3 is TGCGCCAGCAGCCCAGTTCCGGGCCCGAACATTCAGTACTTC.

Note on this clonotype: A much more abundant neighbour one base away suggests this may be a read error. CDR3 bases: TGTGCCAGCAGCCAAGATGGGGATGGGACTGGGCACAATGAGCAGTTCTTC. Protein product: CASSQDGDGTGHNEQFF. The chain is built from TRBV4-2 and TRBJ2-1, with D possibly TRBD2 on 6 matching bases. The CDR3 has 17 residues. Germline assignment: CDR1 LGHNA and CDR2 YNFKEQ. Trimming stripped 0 bases from V and 5 bases from J, with 17 bases between.